Below, 2 T cell receptor beta chains from the same sample are listed, as sequenced in a study of patients and donors after allogeneic stem cell transplantation. Each CDR3 protein is one row after TCRdb ran MiXCR on the RT-PCR reads. The sample yields approximately 200,000 distinct CDR3 sequences, more than 35% seen once. The sequenced sample consisted of blood, either unsorted or a sorted T cell fraction (not recorded which). These receptor sequences come from a human donor who was either an allogeneic HSCT recipient or a stem cell or donor lymphocyte infusion donor (not recorded which). It is not recorded whose cells these are; they may come from a transplant donor.

CDR3 in DNA: TGCAGCGTCAGCAGGGAGACCTACAATGAGCAGTTCTTC. It codes for CSVSRETYNEQFF. This chain links TRBV29-1 with TRBJ2-1; TRBD1 or TRBD2 may be the D gene (5 bases each). Trimming removed 6 bases at V and 2 bases at J, with 11 bases between. The germline V gene encodes CDR1 SQVTM and CDR2 ANQGSEA. The CDR3 consists of 13 residues.

The rearrangement links TRBV29-1 to TRBJ1-2; maybe TRBD1 (5 bases). Germline values: CDR1 SQVTM, CDR2 ANQGSEA. CDR3 size: 13 residues. Trimming pared 6 bases from V and 3 bases from J, leaving 14 bases between. The CDR3, as DNA: TGCAGCGTCCCCTCGACAGATTACTATGGCTACACCTTC. It translates to CSVPSTDYYGYTF. Looking up the rest from reference TRBV29-1 and TRBJ1-2 gives the full variable domain: SAVISQKPSRDICQRGTSLTIQCQVDSQVTMMFWYRQQPGQSLTLIATANQGSEATYESGFVIDKFPISRPNLTFSTLTVSNMSPEDSSIYLCSVPSTDYYGYTFGSGTRLTVV.